This T cell receptor (beta chain) was identified during a study of CD8+CD57+ T cells in acquired aplastic anemia (dated by TCRdb to the late 2010s). Describing the broader study: On average, sorted CD4+ and CD8+ cells yielded 3 to 4 ug of extracted DNA, with a range of roughly 0.19 to 27.4 ug. An average of approximately 9.8 million reads for CD4+ cells and 11.0 million reads for CD8+ cells was obtained from healthy donor samples.

TCR repertoires of sorted CD4+ and CD8+ blood T cells from severe aplastic anemia patients and healthy subjects were deep-sequenced in the study. Ficoll-Paque density gradient centrifugation was used to isolate peripheral blood mononuclear cells. Before DNA was extracted, CD4+ and CD8+ T cells were sorted using either FACS or magnetic beads. Based on the germline V gene, the CDR1 and CDR2 sequences are LGHNA and YSLEER. V gives up 0 bases and J gives up 2 bases, and the segment between their germline ends measures 11 bases. From its cysteine to its phenylalanine, the CDR3 spans 17 amino acids. Here the CDR3 DNA is all that survives: 51 bases in frame from base 1. At least ten counts were recorded for this clonotype. Its cognate antigen has yet to be identified. No base qualities exist here, and no much larger clone lies one base off it. The investigation overall reported the following: CD8+ Simpson's diversity did not differ significantly between patients and healthy controls (P=0.060). Although roughly 29 CD8+ CDR3 sequences were shared by patients and controls, these sequences appeared highly expressed in patients and within the immunodominant clones of patients.

TCR beta VDJ combination and CDR3 sequence profiling used genomic DNA as the template. An Illumina HiSeq 2000 was the platform used for TCR repertoire sequencing. As for the original processing: Repertoires were assessed using TRBV/TRBJ rearrangement plots, CDR3 size and DJ length profiles, and Simpson's diversity index. The most abundant DNA sequence in the deep sequencing data was defined as the immunodominant clone. CDR3 amino acid sequences were checked for sharing across subjects and were also compared against the VDJdb database and published repertoires. The public reads were reprocessed in TCRdb via fastp at Q25 and MiXCR, keeping in-frame beta chains. Identical CDR3 protein sequences are pooled into one entry, listed with their most common genes and DNA. The V and J calls were not made by the authors but by TCRdb's processing. The sample includes 98,000 or so distinct CDR3 sequences, with approximately 49% observed a single time. Roughly 31% of the sample lies in the top ten.

Sequencing was performed on sorted CD4+, CD8+, or CD8+CD57+ T cells (not recorded which) from PBMCs. The V gene is TRBV4-3 and the J gene is TRBJ2-6, with the D gene possibly TRBD1 or TRBD2, each one fitting 5 bases. This TCR derives from a human donor in good health, serving as a control. CDR3 protein: CASSQDYRGAGANVLTF. The sequence in DNA is TGCGCCAGCAGCCAAGATTATCGAGGGGCTGGGGCCAACGTCCTGACTTTC.